These 28 T cell receptor beta chains share one sample of origin, sequenced in a study of long-term antiretroviral therapy in people with HIV. immunoSEQ v3.0 was run at survey level. Generated by immunoSEQ multiplex PCR, the TCRdb table keeps only in-frame clones and is missing some. The sample has under 45,000 clones; 75% to 90% are singletons. The source material was unsorted PBMCs, sampled 1 year after starting antiretroviral therapy. The receptors here all came from a man in his late teens or twenties with HIV.

J is TRBJ2-7 and V is TRBV28, with 7 positions matching TRBD1. The CDR3 runs to 15 residues. Germline loops: CDR1 MDHEN, CDR2 SYDVKM. The V gene end was trimmed by 2 bases and the J gene end by 2 bases; junction bases not matched to a gene: 6. CDR3 in amino acids: CASSLPTGTAYEQYF. The CDR3 DNA sequence: TGTGCCAGCAGTTTACCAACCGGGACAGCCTACGAGCAGTACTTC.

The chain couples TRBV7-9 to TRBJ1-1, with D unresolved. Germline loops: CDR1 SEHNR, CDR2 FQNEAQ (reference sequence). V lost 1 base to trimming and J lost 8 bases, with 5 bases between them. The CDR3 has 11 amino acids. The DNA for the CDR3 is TGTGCCAGCAGCTTAGGGCGGGAAGCTTTCTTT. It codes for CASSLGREAFF.

The J gene is TRBJ2-7, the V gene TRBV9, with TRBD1 matching over 11 bases. The CDR3 has 15 residues. CDR1 is SGDLS and CDR2 is YYNGEE in the germline V gene. J was trimmed by 3 bases and V by 0 bases; bases with no gene match: 2. CDR3 sequence reads: CASSVEGTGGYEQYF. The CDR3 DNA reads TGTGCCAGCAGCGTAGAAGGGACAGGGGGCTACGAGCAGTACTTC.

The rearrangement links TRBV4-2 to TRBJ2-1; TRBD2 might be the D (5 bases). The CDR3 has 13 residues. The germline V gene encodes CDR1 LGHNA and CDR2 YNFKEQ. Trimming took 1 base from V and 9 from J, leaving 10 bases between them. The CDR3 here is CASSQGARGEQFF. The DNA of the CDR3 is TGTGCCAGCAGCCAAGGGGCACGGGGTGAGCAGTTCTTC.

The rearrangement uses TRBV6-1 and TRBJ1-2; D is undetermined. The V gene's germline CDR1 is MNHNS and CDR2 SASEGT. V was pared by 3 bases and J by 3 bases, with 11 bases between. CDR3 length: 14 amino acids. CDR3 in DNA: TGTGCCAGCAGTGACAGGAAAATACACTATGGCTACACCTTC. As protein: CASSDRKIHYGYTF.

This rearrangement joins TRBV6-6 to TRBJ1-1; 7 nucleotides line up with TRBD1. From germline, CDR1 is MNHNY and CDR2 SVGAGI (reference sequence). This CDR3 region has 14 residues. V lost 7 bases, J lost 2 bases, and 7 bases stayed unmatched. CDR3 DNA sequence: TGTGCCAGCATCACCGGGACAGATAACACTGAAGCTTTCTTT. Its translation: CASITGTDNTEAFF.

This chain joins TRBV28 and TRBJ2-7; 9 bases match TRBD2. The CDR3 extends over 15 amino acids. Germline-derived CDR1 and CDR2 are MDHEN and SYDVKM. After removal of 1 base from V and 4 bases from J, the junction contained 5 bases not matched to a gene. The CDR3 DNA follows: TGTGCCAGCAGTTTATTGGCTAGCGGGAATTACGAGCAGTACTTC. It encodes CASSLLASGNYEQYF.

This sequence joins TRBV19 and TRBJ2-7; D perhaps matches TRBD2 (6 bases). CDR3 length: 16 amino acids. CDR1 is LNHDA and CDR2 is SQIVND in the germline V gene (reference sequence). The V end lost 5 bases, the J end lost 4 bases, and 21 bases lay between the germline ends. The CDR3 protein is CASSPQGGSGNYEQYF. In nucleotides, the CDR3 is TGTGCCAGTAGTCCCCAGGGAGGATCGGGTAATTACGAGCAGTACTTC. Looking up the rest from reference TRBV19 and TRBJ2-7 gives the full variable domain: DGGITQSPKYLFRKEGQNVTLSCEQNLNHDAMYWYRQDPGQGLRLIYYSQIVNDFQKGDIAEGYSVSREKKESFPLTVTSAQKNPTAFYLCASSPQGGSGNYEQYFGPGTRLTVT.

This clone was observed a single time. J is TRBJ2-7 and V is TRBV18, with 11 positions matching TRBD2. The CDR3 loop spans 15 amino acids. Germline V lookup: CDR1 KGHSH, CDR2 LQKENI. V lost 3 bases and J lost 2; bases outside the gene matches: 3. CDR3 bases: TGTGCCAGCTCACCTACGACTAGCGGGACCTACGAGCAGTACTTC. Its translation: CASSPTTSGTYEQYF. The entire variable domain, with the rest obtained from reference TRBV18 and TRBJ2-7, is as follows: NAGVMQNPRHLVRRRGQEARLRCSPMKGHSHVYWYRQLPEEGLKFMVYLQKENIIDESGMPKERFSAEFPKEGPSILRIQQVVRGDSAAYFCASSPTTSGTYEQYFGPGTRLTVT.

This chain connects TRBV5-6 to TRBJ1-5, with D possibly being TRBD1 (6 bases). The germline gives CDR1 SGHDT, CDR2 YYEEEE. CDR3 length: 18 amino acids. V lost 4 bases and J lost 8, with 28 bases in between. The CDR3, as DNA: TGTGCCAGCAGCCAACCTTTTATCACAGGGAGAAGAGAGAAGCCCCAGCATTTT. The encoded protein is CASSQPFITGRREKPQHF.

This chain connects TRBV9 to TRBJ2-7; 8 nucleotides align to TRBD1. J lost 1 base, V lost 3 bases, and 6 bases had no gene match. The CDR3 has 15 amino acids. CDR1 and CDR2 (germline): SGDLS, YYNGEE. The chain's CDR3 is CASSASGGFSYEQYF. CDR3 bases: TGTGCCAGCAGCGCATCAGGGGGCTTTTCCTACGAGCAGTACTTC.

This clone was seen just once. The chain has TRBV14 and TRBJ1-1; unclear D gene. The CDR3 loop spans 13 amino acids. Trimming stripped 1 base from V and 4 bases from J, with 7 bases between. Germline V gene sequence: CDR1 SGHDN, CDR2 FVKESK. CDR3 amino acids: CASSQGVGTEAFF. Written as DNA, the CDR3 is TGTGCCAGCAGCCAAGGGGTGGGCACTGAAGCTTTCTTT.

The rearrangement joins TRBV5-1 to TRBJ1-1; D unclear. The length of the CDR3 is 16 residues. Trimming removed 3 bases at V and 0 bases at J, with 15 bases between. Germline-derived CDR1 and CDR2 are SGHRS and YFSETQ. For the CDR3, the DNA is TGCGCCAGCAGCTCGTTTCCCTCGACGGTGAACACTGAAGCTTTCTTT. Translated, it gives CASSSFPSTVNTEAFF.

The chain employs TRBV9 and TRBJ1-2, with a tentative D call TRBD1 (5 bases). Trimming took 0 bases from V and 3 from J, leaving 18 bases between them. This CDR3 contains 17 residues. CDR1 and CDR2 from the germline V gene are SGDLS and YYNGEE. The CDR3 DNA sequence: TGTGCCAGCAGCGTAGGGCAGACTCTCAGGGAATACTATGGCTACACCTTC. This sequence encodes CASSVGQTLREYYGYTF.

The chain joins TRBV29-1 to TRBJ2-1, with 11 bases aligning to TRBD1. CDR3 length equals 14 residues. V trimming: 8 bases; J trimming: 4 bases; junction bases outside the gene matches: 7. CDR1 and CDR2 from the germline V gene are SQVTM and ANQGSEA. The CDR3 DNA is TGCAGCCTACGGACAGGGGGCCGGTACAATGAGCAGTTCTTC. Amino acids: CSLRTGGRYNEQFF.

The chain combines TRBV2 with TRBJ2-7; 7 nucleotides agree with TRBD1. Germline-derived CDR1 and CDR2 are SNHLY and FYNNEI. V shed 4 bases, J shed 6 bases, and the junction held 3 bases outside the gene matches. The CDR3 covers 12 residues. In DNA, the CDR3 is TGTGCCAGCAGTGGGGACAGTGGCGAGCAGTACTTC. It translates to CASSGDSGEQYF.

The CDR3 loop is CASSRMTSGSLYEQYF. As DNA, the CDR3 is TGCGCCAGCAGTCGGATGACTAGCGGGAGTCTTTACGAGCAGTACTTC. This sequence joins TRBV5-1 and TRBJ2-7; TRBD2 aligns across 12 bases. In germline, CDR1 is SGHRS, CDR2 YFSETQ. The CDR3 is 16 residues long. V was clipped by 5 bases and J by 4 bases; unmatched bases: 10.

The chain recombines TRBV6-5 with TRBJ2-7, with a weak D call TRBD2 (5 bases). CDR1 is MNHEY, CDR2 SVGAGI, per germline. CDR3 length: 14 amino acids. With 5 bases removed from V and 0 bases from J, the gap between germline ends came to 11 bases. CDR3 amino acids: CASSGRRDSYEQYF. CDR3 sequence (DNA): TGTGCCAGCAGTGGTCGTCGGGACTCCTACGAGCAGTACTTC.

This clone has a handful of counts. The J gene is TRBJ2-7, the V gene TRBV6-1; the D gene is possibly TRBD2 (5 bases). The CDR3 has 13 amino acids. The V and J ends lost 11 bases and 3 bases respectively, with 17 bases between them. Germline V CDR1 and CDR2: MNHNS, SASEGT. Here the CDR3 DNA reads TGTGCCTCCCTTACCGAGGGATTCTACGAGCAGTACTTC. Translating gives CASLTEGFYEQYF.

The chain joins TRBV27 to TRBJ2-1; D remains ambiguous. Germline CDR1 and CDR2: MNHEY and SMNVEV (reference sequence). Trimming took 7 bases from V and 8 from J, leaving 9 bases between them. This CDR3 is 11 amino acids long. CDR3 sequence reads: CASKFFDEQFF. CDR3 nucleotide sequence: TGTGCCAGCAAGTTTTTTGATGAGCAGTTCTTC.

This chain uses TRBV5-4 with TRBJ1-2; D not resolved. This CDR3 spans 16 amino acids. Trimming left V 3 bases short and J 3 bases short, with 18 bases between. Germline CDR1 and CDR2: SGHNT and YYREEE (reference sequence). The CDR3: CASSSLPTRFDYGYTF. CDR3 coding DNA: TGTGCCAGCAGCTCTTTGCCCACGAGGTTCGACTATGGCTACACCTTC.

The genes are TRBV27 and TRBJ2-2; TRBD2 might be the D (6 bases). The CDR3 spans 15 residues. Germline CDR1 reads MNHEY; CDR2 reads SMNVEV (reference sequence). Trimming pared 5 bases from V and 3 bases from J, leaving 13 bases between. The CDR3 DNA follows: TGTGCCAGCAGTCGAAGGGGCGGGGACACCGGGGAGCTGTTTTTT. This gives the protein CASSRRGGDTGELFF.

This chain links TRBV18 with TRBJ2-7, with D hard to call. The germline V and J ends were trimmed by 2 bases and 0 bases, with 8 bases remaining between them. The CDR3 totals 14 residues. Per the germline V gene, CDR1 is KGHSH and CDR2 is LQKENI. CDR3 amino acids: CASSPDPISYEQYF. The CDR3 nucleotides are TGTGCCAGCTCACCAGACCCTATCTCCTACGAGCAGTACTTC.

The rearrangement joins TRBV7-7 to TRBJ2-5; D tentatively reads TRBD1 or TRBD2 (5 bases each). In germline, CDR1 is SSHAT, CDR2 FNYEAQ (reference sequence). The V gene lost 5 bases and the J gene lost 3 bases, with 13 bases spanning the gap. This CDR3 spans 14 amino acids. CDR3 in amino acids: CASSLTGPEETQYF. CDR3 nucleotides: TGTGCCAGCAGCCTCACGGGGCCGGAAGAGACCCAGTACTTC.

The V gene is TRBV6-5, the J gene TRBJ2-7; D is possibly TRBD1 (5 bases). Deletions cut 5 bases from V and 5 bases from J, with 19 bases between. The CDR3 is 15 amino acids. Germline-derived CDR1 and CDR2 are MNHEY and SVGAGI. This chain's CDR3 is CASSPYLGDVNEQYF. The DNA for the CDR3 is TGTGCCAGCAGTCCGTATTTAGGGGATGTAAACGAGCAGTACTTC.

The gene calls are TRBV6-5 and TRBJ2-7; 7 bases line up with TRBD2. This CDR3 comprises 15 residues. The V gene end was trimmed by 2 bases and the J gene end by 1 base; junction bases not matched to a gene: 5. Germline CDR1 reads MNHEY; CDR2 reads SVGAGI. The CDR3 sequence is CASSYGLVSSYEQYF. In DNA form, the CDR3 reads TGTGCCAGCAGTTACGGACTAGTATCGTCCTACGAGCAGTACTTC.

V gene TRBV7-9 combines with J gene TRBJ2-7; the match to TRBD1 covers 9 bases. Germline V gene lookup returns CDR1 SEHNR and CDR2 FQNEAQ (reference sequence). The V and J ends lost 5 bases and 5 bases, in that order; junction bases with no gene match: 4. The CDR3 length is 13 residues. DNA of the CDR3: TGTGCCAGCAGCCTCCGGGACAGGGACGAGCAGTACTTC. Protein product: CASSLRDRDEQYF.

The chain links TRBV19 to TRBJ2-3, with TRBD2 identical over 11 bases. The CDR3 covers 15 residues. Germline CDR1 reads LNHDA; CDR2 reads SQIVND (reference sequence). V lost 6 bases to trimming and J lost 1 base; unmatched junction nucleotides: 3. The DNA for the CDR3 is TGTGCCAGTAGAATACTAGCGGGGGGCACAGATACGCAGTATTTT. Protein: CASRILAGGTDTQYF.